This TCR beta chain came from a study of neurological immune-mediated disorders. TCRdb re-analysed the 5' RACE reads in MiXCR, keeping a single row per CDR3 protein. This sample carries roughly 60,000 distinct CDR3 sequences, roughly 11% of them seen once, and the ten largest clones take 1.5% to 2%. The V gene end was trimmed by 6 bases and the J gene end by 5 bases; junction bases not matched to a gene: 7. CDR3 length: 13 residues. CDR1 and CDR2 (germline): MDHEN, SYDVKM. Ten or more counts support this clonotype. Source material was 2 million unsorted PBMCs, stored at -80 °C in RNAlater. The clonotype was recovered from a man aged 60 to 75 in good health. The sample consisted of PBMCs. V and J are TRBV28 and TRBJ2-7; 7 nucleotides align to TRBD2. CDR3 nucleotides: TGTGCCAGCAGCCGAAGACTAGCCCACGAGCAGTACTTC. This codes for CASSRRLAHEQYF.